The present entry profiles one T cell receptor (beta chain) with its context. This sample was included in a study of immune evolution from preneoplasia to lung adenocarcinoma. The CDR3 has 12 amino acids. Germline V gene data show CDR1 as SEHNR and CDR2 as FQNEAQ (reference sequence). Trimming cost V 4 bases and J 2 bases, with 5 bases left between them. After pathologic assessment, macro-dissection selected premalignant or tumor cells for extraction. Sequenced by immunoSEQ multiplex PCR; TCRdb stores in-frame clones only, minus some. The sample carries thousands of clones, about 85% recorded once. The V gene is TRBV7-9, the J gene TRBJ2-5; no clear D gene. Input material: FFPE minimally invasive lung adenocarcinoma tissue. The TCR sequence derives from a person aged 80 or over with lung adenocarcinoma. CDR3 nucleotides: TGTGCCAGCAGCTGGGGACAAGAGACCCAGTACTTC. It specifies CASSWGQETQYF.